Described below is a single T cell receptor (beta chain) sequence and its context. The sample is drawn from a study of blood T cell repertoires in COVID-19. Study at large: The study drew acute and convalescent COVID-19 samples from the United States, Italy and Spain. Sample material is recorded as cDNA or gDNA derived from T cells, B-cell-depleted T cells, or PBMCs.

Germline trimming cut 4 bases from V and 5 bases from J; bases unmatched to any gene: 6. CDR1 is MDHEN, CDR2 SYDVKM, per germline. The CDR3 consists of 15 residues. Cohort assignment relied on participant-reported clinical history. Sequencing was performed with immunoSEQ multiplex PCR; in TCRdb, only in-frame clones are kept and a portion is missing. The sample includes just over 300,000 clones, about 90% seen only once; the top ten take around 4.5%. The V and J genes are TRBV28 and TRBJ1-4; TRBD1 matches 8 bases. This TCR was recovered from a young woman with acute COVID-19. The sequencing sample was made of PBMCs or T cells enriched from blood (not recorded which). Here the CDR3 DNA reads TGTGCCAGCAGTTCCCGGACAGGGTCGAATGAAAAACTGTTTTTT. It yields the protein CASSSRTGSNEKLFF.